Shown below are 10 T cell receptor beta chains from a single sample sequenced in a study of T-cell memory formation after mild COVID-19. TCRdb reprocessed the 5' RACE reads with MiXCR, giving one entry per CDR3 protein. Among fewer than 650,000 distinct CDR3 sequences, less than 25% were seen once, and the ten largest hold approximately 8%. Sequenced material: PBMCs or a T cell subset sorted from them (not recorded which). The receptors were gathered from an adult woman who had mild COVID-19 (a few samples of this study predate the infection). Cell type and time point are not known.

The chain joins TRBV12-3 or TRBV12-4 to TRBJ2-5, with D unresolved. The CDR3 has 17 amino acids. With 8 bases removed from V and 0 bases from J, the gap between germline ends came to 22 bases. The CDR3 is CASYRGVRVSDQETQYF. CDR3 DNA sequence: TGTGCCAGCTATAGAGGCGTACGAGTATCCGACCAAGAGACCCAGTACTTC.

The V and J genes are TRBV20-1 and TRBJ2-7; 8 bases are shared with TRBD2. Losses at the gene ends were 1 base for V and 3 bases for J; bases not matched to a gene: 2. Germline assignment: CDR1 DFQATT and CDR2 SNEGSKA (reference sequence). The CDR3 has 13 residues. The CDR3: CSARGSGIYEQYF. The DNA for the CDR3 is TGCAGTGCTAGAGGTAGCGGGATCTACGAGCAGTACTTC.

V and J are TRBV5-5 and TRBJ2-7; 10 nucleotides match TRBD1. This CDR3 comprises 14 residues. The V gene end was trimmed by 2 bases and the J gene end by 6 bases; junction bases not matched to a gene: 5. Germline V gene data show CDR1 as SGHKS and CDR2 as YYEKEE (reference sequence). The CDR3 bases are TGTGCCAGCAGCTTCCCGGGACAGGGGTCCGAGCAGTACTTC. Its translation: CASSFPGQGSEQYF.

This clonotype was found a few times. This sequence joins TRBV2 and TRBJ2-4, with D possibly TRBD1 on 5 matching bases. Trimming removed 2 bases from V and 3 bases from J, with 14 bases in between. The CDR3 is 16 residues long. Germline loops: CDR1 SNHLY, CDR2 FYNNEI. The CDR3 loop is CASSESVRAVKNIQYF. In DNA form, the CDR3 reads TGTGCCAGCAGTGAAAGTGTCAGGGCAGTCAAAAACATTCAGTACTTC.

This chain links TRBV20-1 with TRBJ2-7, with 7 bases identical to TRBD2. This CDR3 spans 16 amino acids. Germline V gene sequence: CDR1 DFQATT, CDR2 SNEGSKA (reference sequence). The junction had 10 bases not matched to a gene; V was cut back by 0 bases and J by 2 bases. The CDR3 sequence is CSARDGLVRGTYEQYF. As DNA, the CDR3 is TGCAGTGCTAGAGATGGACTAGTCCGAGGTACCTACGAGCAGTACTTC.

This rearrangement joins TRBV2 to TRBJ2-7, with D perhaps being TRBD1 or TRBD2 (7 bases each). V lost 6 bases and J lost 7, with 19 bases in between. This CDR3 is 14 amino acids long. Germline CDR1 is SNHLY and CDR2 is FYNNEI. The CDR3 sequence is CASRREGQYSEQYF. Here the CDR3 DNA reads TGTGCCAGCAGAAGGGAGGGACAGTATTCAGAGCAGTACTTC.

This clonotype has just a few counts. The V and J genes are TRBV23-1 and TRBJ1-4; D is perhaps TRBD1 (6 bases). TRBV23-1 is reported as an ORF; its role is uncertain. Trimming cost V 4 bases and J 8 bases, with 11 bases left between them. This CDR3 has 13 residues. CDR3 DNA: TGCGCCAGCAGTCCAGGGGTTGGGGAAAAACTGTTTTTT. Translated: CASSPGVGEKLFF.

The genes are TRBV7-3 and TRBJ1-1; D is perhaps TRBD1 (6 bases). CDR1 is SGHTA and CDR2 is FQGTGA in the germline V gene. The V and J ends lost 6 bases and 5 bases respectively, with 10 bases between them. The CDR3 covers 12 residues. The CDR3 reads CASSKGGTEAFF. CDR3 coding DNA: TGTGCCAGCAGTAAAGGGGGTACTGAAGCTTTCTTT.

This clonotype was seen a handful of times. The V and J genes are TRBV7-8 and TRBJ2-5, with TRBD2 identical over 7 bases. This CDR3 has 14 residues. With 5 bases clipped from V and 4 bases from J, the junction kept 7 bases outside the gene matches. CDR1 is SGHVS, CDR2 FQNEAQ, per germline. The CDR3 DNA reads TGTGCCAGCAGCCGGGGGGAGTGGATAGAGACCCAGTACTTC. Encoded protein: CASSRGEWIETQYF.

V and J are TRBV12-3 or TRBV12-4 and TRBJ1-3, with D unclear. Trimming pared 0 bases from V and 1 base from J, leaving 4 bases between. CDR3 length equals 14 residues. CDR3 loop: CASSLAKSGNTIYF. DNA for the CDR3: TGTGCCAGCAGTTTAGCAAAATCTGGAAACACCATATATTTT.